This entry concerns a single T cell receptor (beta chain). Antigen specificity is unknown. A multiplex PCR was run with 60 Vbeta primers and 13 Jbeta primers. The assay was immunoSEQ multiplex PCR, and TCRdb's table has in-frame clones only and misses some. The table lists 150,000 to 200,000 clones, around 83% of them singletons, with 1% to 1.5% in the top ten. This sample is part of a study of cytomegalovirus exposure and HLA in healthy donors. Findings of the study overall: About 87% or about 30% of the time was how often most TCR beta V segments were productive, according to an earlier analysis.

Nominally healthy donors provided the samples, though records likely missed some immune exposures. This CDR3 comprises 14 residues. Trimming shortened V by 1 base and J by 5 bases, and 8 bases separated the two germline ends. Per the germline V gene, CDR1 is LNHDA and CDR2 is SQIVND (reference sequence). The sample consisted of PBMCs. V is TRBV19 and J is TRBJ2-2; D may be TRBD1 (5 bases). This sequence originates from a girl aged 2 to 10 in good health and CMV-seropositive. CDR3 sequence: CASSIGRGTGELFF. The CDR3 nucleotides are TGTGCCAGTAGTATAGGAAGGGGAACCGGGGAGCTGTTTTTT.